The 28 T cell receptor beta chains reported below all come from one sample, sequenced in a study of blood T cell repertoires in COVID-19 (dated by TCRdb to 2020 to 2021). Library preparation employed the immunoSEQ multiplex PCR assay. Not all clones reach the TCRdb copy of this immuneACCESS table, which keeps in-frame sequences only. Checked studies attribute under half of the gap to unresolved V genes and leave the rest unexplained. Here the sample has over 60,000 clones; about nine tenths occur a single time. Of the sample, 11% is held by the ten largest clones. The specimen sequenced was peripheral blood. The receptors shown here come from an older man with active or convalescent COVID-19.

The chain recombines TRBV19 with TRBJ2-1, with D possibly matching TRBD1 (7 bases). V dropped 6 bases and J dropped 5 bases, with 17 bases sitting between them. The CDR3 runs to 15 residues. Germline V gives CDR1 LNHDA, CDR2 SQIVND (reference sequence). CDR3 bases: TGTGCCAGTAGAGGGGGGACAGCCGGGGACAATGAGCAGTTCTTC. This encodes CASRGGTAGDNEQFF.

CDR3 in DNA: TGTGCCAGCAAGAGGGAAGACTATGGCTACACCTTC. Translating gives CASKREDYGYTF. The chain uses TRBV2 and TRBJ1-2; no clear D gene. Trimming removed 7 bases at V and 3 bases at J, with 9 bases between. Germline loops: CDR1 SNHLY, CDR2 FYNNEI. This CDR3 contains 12 residues.

The chain is built from TRBV27 and TRBJ1-5; D is possibly TRBD1 (5 bases). The CDR3 length is 17 residues. The ends were cut back, 1 base at V and 0 bases at J, with 13 bases in the middle. CDR1 is MNHEY and CDR2 is SMNVEV in the germline V gene (reference sequence). The CDR3 DNA reads TGTGCCAGCAGTTTATATGGGGCAGGGAATAGCAATCAGCCCCAGCATTTT. Its translation: CASSLYGAGNSNQPQHF.

This rearrangement joins TRBV6-2 or TRBV6-3 to TRBJ2-7; 15 nucleotides match TRBD2. Trimming at V came to 5 bases and at J to 1 base, leaving 9 bases not matched to a gene. In germline, CDR1 is MNHEY, CDR2 SVGEGT. The CDR3 covers 18 residues. The CDR3 nucleotides read TGTGCCAGCAGTCCCGCGGGACTAGCGGGAGGTAATTCCTACGAGCAGTACTTC. Translated, it gives CASSPAGLAGGNSYEQYF.

The rearrangement links TRBV30 to TRBJ1-5; 7 nucleotides agree with TRBD1. Germline V gene data show CDR1 as GTSNPN and CDR2 as SVGIG (reference sequence). The CDR3 covers 12 residues. V dropped 2 bases and J dropped 6; count of bases not matched to a gene: 1. The CDR3 loop is CAWSRGPQPQHF. As DNA, the CDR3 is TGTGCCTGGAGTAGGGGGCCTCAGCCCCAGCATTTT.

V gene TRBV28 combines with J gene TRBJ2-1, with D possibly being TRBD2 (7 bases). Trimming removed 5 bases at V and 6 bases at J, with 20 bases between. The germline CDR1 and CDR2 sequences are MDHEN and SYDVKM. CDR3 length: 16 amino acids. The CDR3 protein is CASSQLEFGGPNEQFF. In nucleotides, the CDR3 is TGTGCCAGCAGTCAGCTAGAGTTCGGGGGGCCCAATGAGCAGTTCTTC.

V gene TRBV24-1 combines with J gene TRBJ2-2; 10 bases are shared with TRBD2. This CDR3 region has 17 residues. The J segment lost 6 bases and the V segment lost 12 bases, leaving 18 bases of the junction unmatched. Germline CDR1 is KGHDR and CDR2 is SFDVKD. CDR3 sequence: CAAQQRAGGGRAGELFF. Here the CDR3 DNA reads TGTGCCGCCCAACAGCGAGCGGGAGGGGGTAGGGCCGGGGAGCTGTTTTTT.

This chain joins TRBV3-1 (or the pseudogene TRBV3-2) and TRBJ2-1; unclear D gene. The CDR3 has 13 residues. Germline V gene lookup returns CDR1 LGHDT and CDR2 YNNKEL (reference sequence). V was trimmed by 0 bases and J by 14 bases, leaving 14 bases between them. The CDR3 DNA follows: TGTGCCAGCAGCCAAGATGTGTCTAGAGGCGAGTTCTTC. It specifies CASSQDVSRGEFF.

This clone appeared once. V usage is TRBV19 and J usage is TRBJ2-2, with TRBD1 matching 9 bases. The J segment lost 2 bases and the V segment lost 5 bases, leaving 9 bases of the junction unmatched. The CDR3 runs 17 residues. The germline V gene has CDR1 LNHDA and CDR2 SQIVND (reference sequence). CDR3 DNA: TGTGCCAGTAGTGTAGGGACAGGGAGGTATAACACCGGGGAGCTGTTTTTT. Translation gives CASSVGTGRYNTGELFF.

V gene TRBV2 combines with J gene TRBJ1-5; perhaps TRBD1 as D (6 bases). From germline, CDR1 is SNHLY and CDR2 FYNNEI. V lost 3 bases, J lost 7 bases, and 16 bases lay in between. This CDR3 is built from 15 residues. The CDR3 nucleotides read TGTGCCAGCAGTGAGGGGCAGGGGCGGTTACAGCCCCAGCATTTT. It is translated as CASSEGQGRLQPQHF.

The chain uses TRBV7-9 and TRBJ2-1, with a weak D call TRBD2 (6 bases). This CDR3 contains 14 residues. The V gene lost 5 bases and the J gene lost 7 bases, with 15 bases spanning the gap. The germline CDR1 and CDR2 sequences are SEHNR and FQNEAQ (reference sequence). CDR3 loop: CASSPLGLKNEQFF. Written as DNA, the CDR3 is TGTGCCAGCAGCCCCTTGGGACTCAAAAATGAGCAGTTCTTC.

The rearrangement links TRBV6-6 to TRBJ2-2; 10 nucleotides match TRBD2. Germline CDR1 MNHNY, CDR2 SVGAGI (reference sequence). This CDR3 spans 16 amino acids. V lost 1 base to trimming and J lost 8 bases; unmatched junction nucleotides: 7. CDR3: CASSYFVAGGLGELFF. Here the CDR3 DNA reads TGTGCCAGCAGTTACTTCGTAGCGGGAGGTCTTGGGGAGCTGTTTTTT.

V and J are TRBV28 and TRBJ2-3; 7 bases match TRBD2. The CDR3 runs to 16 residues. The V gene's germline CDR1 is MDHEN and CDR2 SYDVKM. The trim removed 6 bases at V and 1 base at J, leaving 10 bases unmatched. This CDR3 is CASSGRGVGGTDTQYF. The CDR3 DNA reads as TGTGCCAGCAGCGGCCGGGGGGTCGGGGGCACAGATACGCAGTATTTT.

The chain joins TRBV24-1 to TRBJ2-1, with 13 bases lining up with TRBD2. The CDR3 runs to 17 residues. Germline assignment: CDR1 KGHDR and CDR2 SFDVKD. Trimming cost V 5 bases and J 5 bases; bases outside gene matches: 8. The CDR3 protein is CATSVSGLAGRNNEQFF. CDR3 nucleotides: TGTGCCACCAGTGTCTCGGGACTAGCGGGACGAAACAATGAGCAGTTCTTC.

The chain has TRBV23-1 and TRBJ1-1; D call uncertain. TRBV23-1 is filed as an ORF, its function uncertain. V gave up 4 bases and J gave up 0 bases, with 24 bases separating them. This CDR3 is built from 19 residues. CDR3 amino acids: CASSRRIGRGRHMNTEAFF. The CDR3 DNA sequence: TGCGCCAGCAGTCGTAGGATAGGGAGAGGAAGACACATGAACACTGAAGCTTTCTTT.

The rearrangement links TRBV11-2 to TRBJ1-3, with D hard to call. There are 13 residues in the CDR3. The germline gives CDR1 SGHAT, CDR2 FQNNGV. The V gene lost 8 bases and the J gene lost 0 bases, with 8 bases spanning the gap. CDR3 sequence reads: CASRVSSGNTIYF. CDR3 DNA: TGTGCCAGCCGGGTGAGCTCTGGAAACACCATATATTTT.

The chain employs TRBV18 and TRBJ1-2; D ambiguous. The CDR3 runs 14 residues. Germline-derived CDR1 and CDR2 are KGHSH and LQKENI. V was clipped by 2 bases and J by 2 bases, with 9 bases between them. The CDR3 is CASSPSTENYGYTF. The CDR3 DNA is TGTGCCAGCTCACCATCTACAGAAAACTATGGCTACACCTTC.

This clone was counted only a few times. The chain uses TRBV28 and TRBJ1-5; the match to TRBD1 covers 7 bases. Germline CDR1 is MDHEN and CDR2 is SYDVKM. The CDR3 totals 20 residues. V shed 5 bases and J 5 bases; nucleotides not matched to a gene: 24. The CDR3 loop reads CASSRTGTELNGPFYQPQHF. CDR3 sequence (DNA): TGTGCCAGCAGTCGTACCGGGACAGAGTTAAATGGTCCTTTCTATCAGCCCCAGCATTTT.

The chain has TRBV11-2 and TRBJ1-3; tentatively, D is TRBD1 (5 bases). Germline-derived CDR1 and CDR2 are SGHAT and FQNNGV. This CDR3 has 16 amino acids. Trimming took 1 base from V and 1 from J, leaving 11 bases between them. The CDR3: CASSLVPRASGNTIYF. The DNA for the CDR3 is TGTGCCAGCAGCTTAGTCCCCAGGGCGTCTGGAAACACCATATATTTT.

The CDR3 reads CASSTRLAGERNEQFF. The CDR3 DNA reads as TGCGCCAGCAGCACGAGACTAGCGGGAGAAAGGAATGAGCAGTTCTTC. This chain joins TRBV5-1 and TRBJ2-1, with 12 bases fitting TRBD2. This CDR3 is 16 amino acids long. Trimming cost V 4 bases and J 7 bases; bases outside gene matches: 9. Germline loops: CDR1 SGHRS, CDR2 YFSETQ.

The J gene is TRBJ2-3, the V gene TRBV28; a weak D match, TRBD1 (6 bases). The ends were cut back, 4 bases at V and 1 base at J, with 18 bases in the middle. Germline CDR1 is MDHEN and CDR2 is SYDVKM. This CDR3 is built from 17 residues. The CDR3, as DNA: TGTGCCAGCAGTTCCCCGACAGGAAGGATTGGCACAGATACGCAGTATTTT. Protein sequence: CASSSPTGRIGTDTQYF.

In its sample, this clone was seen a few times. The V and J genes are TRBV11-2 and TRBJ2-7, with D possibly being TRBD1 (6 bases). In germline, CDR1 is SGHAT, CDR2 FQNNGV. The CDR3 spans 14 residues. V was shortened by 1 base and J by 3 bases, with 10 bases between the two germline ends. The CDR3 DNA reads as TGTGCCAGCAGCTTAGGTGGACAGTACTACGAGCAGTACTTC. The encoded protein is CASSLGGQYYEQYF.

The chain joins TRBV5-1 to TRBJ2-4; 8 nucleotides align to TRBD2. CDR1 and CDR2 (germline): SGHRS, YFSETQ. The CDR3 length is 15 residues. V shed 5 bases and J 8 bases; nucleotides not matched to a gene: 12. CDR3 bases: TGCGCCAGCAGTTTGTCTCGGGGGGGCGCGGACATTCAGTACTTC. Protein product: CASSLSRGGADIQYF.

V usage is TRBV5-1 and J usage is TRBJ2-1, with D possibly being TRBD2 (6 bases). Trimming took off 0 bases at V and 7 bases at J, with 17 bases between the two ends. Germline-derived CDR1 and CDR2 are SGHRS and YFSETQ. The CDR3 runs 16 residues. Written as DNA, the CDR3 is TGCGCCAGCAGCTTGGAACCACACGGGAGTAGGAATGAGCAGTTCTTC. Protein: CASSLEPHGSRNEQFF.

This clone was seen only once. This rearrangement joins TRBV5-1 to TRBJ2-3; D is unclear. The CDR3 sequence is 15 residues long. The V end was cut by 1 base, the J end by 0 bases, with 9 bases between. The germline V gene encodes CDR1 SGHRS and CDR2 YFSETQ. In DNA form, the CDR3 reads TGCGCCAGCAGCTTGTCCCCGACTAGCACAGATACGCAGTATTTT. It yields the protein CASSLSPTSTDTQYF.

This clone was recorded only once. The chain combines TRBV5-1 with TRBJ1-2, with D unresolved. V lost 5 bases and J lost 4, with 15 bases in between. This CDR3 region has 14 residues. Germline lookup yields CDR1 SGHRS and CDR2 YFSETQ. CDR3 coding DNA: TGCGCCAGCAGTGGAGGCCGCACCCTCTATGGCTACACCTTC. Its translation is CASSGGRTLYGYTF.

The V and J genes are TRBV4-1 and TRBJ2-1; 9 nucleotides align to TRBD2. V trimming: 0 bases; J trimming: 4 bases; junction bases outside the gene matches: 4. The CDR3 covers 16 residues. Germline CDR1 reads MGHRA; CDR2 reads YSYEKL. CDR3 in DNA: TGCGCCAGCAGCCAAGAAGGTAGCGGGGGTTACAATGAGCAGTTCTTC. As protein: CASSQEGSGGYNEQFF.

V gene TRBV3-1 (or the pseudogene TRBV3-2) combines with J gene TRBJ2-3, with TRBD2 matching over 9 bases. Unmatched junction bases numbered 5, after V lost 1 base and J lost 6 bases. Germline V gives CDR1 LGHDT, CDR2 YNNKEL (reference sequence). The CDR3 has 15 amino acids. CDR3 DNA: TGTGCCAGCAGCCAAGCCGGGACTAGCCGCGATACGCAGTATTTT. Protein sequence: CASSQAGTSRDTQYF.